Listed here is a single T cell receptor beta chain. The protocol was immunoSEQ multiplex PCR, while the TCRdb copy is restricted to in-frame clones and leaves out a portion. This sample has some 53,000 clones, with about 90% found just once. This entry comes from a study of blood T cell repertoires in COVID-19. Germline V gene data show CDR1 as MNHEY and CDR2 as SVGAGI. This CDR3 contains 14 residues. Trimming took 6 bases from V and 2 from J, leaving 11 bases between them. This receptor was taken from a human donor with active COVID-19. The donor label of this sample is uncertain. The chain employs TRBV6-5 and TRBJ1-5, with D uncertain. The sequenced material came from peripheral blood. CDR3 in amino acids: CASSPRGGNQPQHF. CDR3 nucleotide sequence: TGTGCCAGCAGCCCCCGGGGTGGCAATCAGCCCCAGCATTTT.